This T cell receptor beta chain was identified in a study of monozygotic twins with inflammatory bowel disease. With no T cell sorting beforehand, total RNA was isolated from whole blood. Regarding the study as a whole: Evidence did not back any single strong signal or clonotype linked to IBD. Patients with IBD had less TCRbeta diversity (inverse Simpson) than their healthy co-twins. Especially with disease activity, IBD patients shared fewer clonotypes with others than healthy twins did.

In the case of this clonotype: No antigen is known for it.

With the 5' RACE reads reprocessed, TCRdb shows one record per CDR3 protein and no DNA. The listing contains around 150,000 distinct CDR3 sequences. The CDR3 has 16 amino acids. CDR1 and CDR2 (germline): DFQATT, SNEGSKA (reference sequence). Sequences were obtained from blood. The clonotype originates from a human donor with ulcerative colitis or Crohn's disease, or a healthy co-twin of an affected twin (not recorded which). This chain uses TRBV20-1 with TRBJ2-1; lacking DNA, the TRBD2 call made by TCRdb goes unchecked. CDR3 amino acids: CSASSTSESSYNEQFF.